The sequence of this T cell receptor beta chain was determined in a study of CD8 T cells in Susac syndrome (dated by TCRdb to about 2019). Broadly, across the study: The study used repertoire sequencing to test whether antigen drove CD8+ T cell activation and differentiation in Susac syndrome.

RNA was extracted with the RNeasy kit and 0.5 to 1 ug was reverse transcribed using random hexamers. TCR beta CDR3 regions were amplified with the immunoSEQ multiplex PCR assay covering 54 Vbeta and 13 Jbeta segments. To correct PCR amplification bias, a synthetic template baseline was used for both primer optimization and computational correction. For the original study's pipeline: Reads were annotated to V, D and J genes according to IMGT and were analyzed with immunoSEQ Analyzer, with only productive sequences retained. Clonality was computed as one minus Shannon entropy normalized by log2 of the number of productive unique sequences. For each patient and control, public and private clones were evaluated among the 100 most prevalent clones. Clones were defined as Susac-specific when absent from the healthy and MS cohorts, from about a thousand published viral clones and from other ImmuneACCESS disease sequences. The raw public reads went through TCRdb reprocessing: fastp at Q25, MiXCR clone calling, in-frame beta chains kept. Each CDR3 protein appears once, grouped with its most common genes and DNA. These V and J calls derive from TCRdb rather than the authors' analysis. The sample profile shows 300,000 to 350,000 distinct CDR3 sequences; 92% of them were found once. 0.06% to 0.075% of the sample is taken by the ten largest.

What the research found in general, with its limitations: The TCR sequencing and HLA analysis was acknowledged to have included a relatively small number of individuals.

Worth noting for this clonotype: Its antigen has not been determined. No clone much larger than this one lies a single base away; base qualities are absent.

Including cysteine and phenylalanine, the CDR3 has 13 amino acids. The DNA shown is the 39-base CDR3, in frame from base 1. Trimming at the junction amounts to 0 bases on V and 7 bases on J, and the germline ends lie 7 bases apart. The germline V gene encodes CDR1 SGHVS and CDR2 FNYEAQ. Peripheral blood CD8+ and CD4+ T cells from healthy donors, Susac syndrome patients and multiple sclerosis patients were profiled using high-throughput TCR beta sequencing. Treatment-naive patients with stable or active relapsing-remitting disease fulfilling revised McDonald criteria were used as multiple sclerosis controls. Bulk CD8+ and CD4+ T cells were purified magnetically by negative isolation, whereas CD8+ TEMRA cells were enriched by FACS. Blood was collected in EDTA tubes and processed within 24 hours, with PBMCs isolated through density gradient centrifugation. PBMCs destined for TCR sequencing were cryopreserved in liquid nitrogen and later thawed in a 37 °C water bath. The sorted or isolated CD4+, CD8+ and CD8+ TEMRA cells had a purity of 90% or higher.

Sequenced input: CD4+ T cells from PBMCs. This receptor was taken from a human donor with multiple sclerosis. This chain joins TRBV7-6 to TRBJ1-5; the D gene assignment is ambiguous. The nucleotide sequence reads as follows: TGTGCCAGCAGCTTAGCGACGGGGCAGCCCCAGCATTTT. Its product reads: CASSLATGQPQHF.